This T cell receptor (beta chain) was captured by sequencing in a study of blood T cell repertoires in COVID-19. The CDR3 runs 13 residues. CDR1 SGHTA and CDR2 FQGTGA come from the germline V gene. The V gene end was trimmed by 4 bases and the J gene end by 4 bases; junction bases not matched to a gene: 1. TCRdb's copy holds only in-frame clones and misses some; the assay was immunoSEQ multiplex PCR. The sample carries over 200,000 clones, 84% recorded once. Sequenced sample: PBMCs or T cells enriched from blood (not recorded which). The receptor was isolated from a man in his fifties or sixties who had recovered from COVID-19. The chain carries TRBV7-3 and TRBJ1-2, with 9 bases aligning to TRBD1. CDR3 coding DNA: TGTGCCAGCAGCTCGGGACAGGGCTATGGCTACACCTTC. Amino acids: CASSSGQGYGYTF.